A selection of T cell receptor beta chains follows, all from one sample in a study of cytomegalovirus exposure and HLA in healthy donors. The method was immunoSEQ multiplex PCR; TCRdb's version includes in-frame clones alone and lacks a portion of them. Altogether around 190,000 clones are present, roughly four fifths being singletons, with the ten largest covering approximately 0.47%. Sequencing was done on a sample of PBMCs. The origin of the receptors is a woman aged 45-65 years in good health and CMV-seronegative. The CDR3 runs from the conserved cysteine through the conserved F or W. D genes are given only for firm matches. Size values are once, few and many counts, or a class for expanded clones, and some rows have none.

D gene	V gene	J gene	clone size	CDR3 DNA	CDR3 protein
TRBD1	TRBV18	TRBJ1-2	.	TGTGCCAGCTCAAGCCCACAGGGGACCTACTTC	CASSSPQGTYF
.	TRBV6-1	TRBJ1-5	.	TGTGCCAGCAGTGTACTAGTTCAGCCCCAGCATTTT	CASSVLVQPQHF
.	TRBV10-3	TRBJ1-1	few	TGTGCCATCAGTGATCTGGGGCCTGAAGCTTTCTTT	CAISDLGPEAFF
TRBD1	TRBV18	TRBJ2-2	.	TGTGCCAGCTCAGGAGCCGGGACAGGGAACACCGGGGAGCTGTTTTTT	CASSGAGTGNTGELFF
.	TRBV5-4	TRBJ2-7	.	TGTGCCAGCAGCTTGGGGGGCAGGGGATCGATCGAGCAGTACTTC	CASSLGGRGSIEQYF
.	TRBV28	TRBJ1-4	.	TGTGCCAGCAGTTCATCAGGGGAAACTAATGAAAAACTGTTTTTT	CASSSSGETNEKLFF
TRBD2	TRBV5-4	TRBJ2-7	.	TGTGCCAGCAGCAACCCTAGCGGGGATTCCTACGAGCAGTACTTC	CASSNPSGDSYEQYF
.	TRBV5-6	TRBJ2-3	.	TGTGCCAGCGGCTTTACCTGGAGGAGGGCAGATACGCAGTATTTT	CASGFTWRRADTQYF
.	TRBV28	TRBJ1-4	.	TGTGCCAGCAGTTCGCAGGCCATAGGGAGAAAGGTCACTAATGAAAAACTGTTTTTT	CASSSQAIGRKVTNEKLFF
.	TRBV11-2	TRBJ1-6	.	TGTGCCAGCAGCCCCCAGTTAGGGGGGGCTCATATCGGTTCACCCCTCCACTTT	CASSPQLGGAHIGSPLHF
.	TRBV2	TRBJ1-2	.	TGTGCCAGCACCTTGGGGCAGGGGATAGATGGCTACACCTTC	CASTLGQGIDGYTF
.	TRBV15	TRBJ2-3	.	TGTGCCACCAGCTCCCGTCTCGAGGAGGGAAATACGCAGTATTTT	CATSSRLEEGNTQYF
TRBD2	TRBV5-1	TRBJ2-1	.	TGCGCCAGCAGCTTGAGTCGACTAGCGGGCAATGAGCAGTTCTTC	CASSLSRLAGNEQFF
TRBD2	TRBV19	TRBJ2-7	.	TGTGCCAGTAGTCCAGGCGCGGGGGGTTCCTACGAGCAGTACTTC	CASSPGAGGSYEQYF
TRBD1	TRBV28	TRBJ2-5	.	TGTGCCAGCAGTAGCCCGTTCGGGACAGGCCAAGAGACCCAGTACTTC	CASSSPFGTGQETQYF
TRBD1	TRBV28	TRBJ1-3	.	TGTGCCAGCAGTTCGGGACAGGGAAACACCATATATTTT	CASSSGQGNTIYF
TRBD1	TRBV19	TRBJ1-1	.	TGTGCCAGTAGTATCTTACGGACAGGAGGTTTCGCTTTCTTT	CASSILRTGGFAFF
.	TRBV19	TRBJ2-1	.	TGTGCCAGTAGTATATCGGGAAGCTCCTACAATGAGCAGTTCTTC	CASSISGSSYNEQFF
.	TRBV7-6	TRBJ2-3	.	TGTGCCAGCAGCGACCGCCGGGGAGGCACAGATACGCAGTATTTT	CASSDRRGGTDTQYF
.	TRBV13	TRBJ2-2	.	TGTGCCAGCTCAATGGCGGGACGAGGCACCGGGGAGCTGTTTTTT	CASSMAGRGTGELFF
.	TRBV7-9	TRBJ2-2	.	TGTGCCAGCAGCTTATTTTCGGGTGAGTCTGTGCCCGGGGAGCTGTTTTTT	CASSLFSGESVPGELFF
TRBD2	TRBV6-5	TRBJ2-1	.	TGTGCCAGCAGAAGTACGGGGGGGCCCTACAATGAGCAGTTCTTC	CASRSTGGPYNEQFF
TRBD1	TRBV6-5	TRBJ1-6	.	TGTGCCAGCAGTTATGGGGGACAGGGAGATAATTCACCCCTCCACTTT	CASSYGGQGDNSPLHF
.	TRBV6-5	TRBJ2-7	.	TGTGCCAGCAGGGGAGCAGGGGAGAGATACGAGCAGTACTTC	CASRGAGERYEQYF
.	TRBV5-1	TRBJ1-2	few	TGCGCCAGCAGGTCAACAGGCCCCTATGGCTACACCTTC	CASRSTGPYGYTF
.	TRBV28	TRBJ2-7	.	TGTGCCAGCAGTTTAGACCTGAGGGGGGGGTACGAGCAGTACTTC	CASSLDLRGGYEQYF
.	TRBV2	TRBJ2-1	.	TGTGCCAGCAGTGAATCTAGGCCAGACAATGAGCAGTTCTTC	CASSESRPDNEQFF
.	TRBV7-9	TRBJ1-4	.	TGTGCCAGCAGCTTTAAGGACACGCGAACTAATGAAAAACTGTTTTTT	CASSFKDTRTNEKLFF
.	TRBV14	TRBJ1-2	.	TGTGCCAGCAGCCAAGGGCGGGTATATGGCTACACCTTC	CASSQGRVYGYTF
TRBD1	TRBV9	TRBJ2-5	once	TGTGCCAGCAGCGTAGGGGACAGCCCTCAGACCCAGTACTTC	CASSVGDSPQTQYF
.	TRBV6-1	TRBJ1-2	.	TGTGCCAGCAGTGAATGGGGGCAGACTCTCTCTAACTATGGCTACACCTTC	CASSEWGQTLSNYGYTF
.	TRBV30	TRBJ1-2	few	TGTGCCTGGATAGACAACAGGGCAACGGGCTACACCTTC	CAWIDNRATGYTF
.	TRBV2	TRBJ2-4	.	TGTGCCAGCAGTGAACAGGGGAGCAAAAACATTCAGTACTTC	CASSEQGSKNIQYF
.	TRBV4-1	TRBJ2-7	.	TGCGCCAGCAGCAAAGCCACAGGGTTCGACGAGCAGTACTTC	CASSKATGFDEQYF
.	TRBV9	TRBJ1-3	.	TGTGCCAGCAGCCCAGGTGACAGCTCTGGAAACACCATATATTTT	CASSPGDSSGNTIYF
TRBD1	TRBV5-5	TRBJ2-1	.	TGTGCCAGCAGCTTGAACACAGGGGGCGCGTACAATGAGCAGTTCTTC	CASSLNTGGAYNEQFF
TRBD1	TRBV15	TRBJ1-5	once	TGTGCCACCGGTGCCGGGACAGGGGTGGTTCTCACTCAGCCCCAGCATTTT	CATGAGTGVVLTQPQHF
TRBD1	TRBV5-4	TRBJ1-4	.	TGTGCCAGCAGCTTGCAGGGGGCTAGGGAAAAACTGTTTTTT	CASSLQGAREKLFF
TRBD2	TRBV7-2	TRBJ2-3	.	TGTGCCAGCAGCTCATGGGTAGCGGGGGGAGTGGATACGCAGTATTTT	CASSSWVAGGVDTQYF
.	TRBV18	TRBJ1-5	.	TGTGCCAGCTCACCTTTGGCAGGGGACAATCAGCCCCAGCATTTT	CASSPLAGDNQPQHF
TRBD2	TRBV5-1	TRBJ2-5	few	TGCGCCAGCAGCTTACTAGCGGGGCAAGAGACCCAGTACTTC	CASSLLAGQETQYF
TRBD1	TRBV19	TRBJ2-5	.	TGTGCCAGTAGTGGATCCGGGACAGGAGATAATCGGGATTTTACGGAGACCCAGTACTTC	CASSGSGTGDNRDFTETQYF
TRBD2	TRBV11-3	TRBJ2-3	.	TGTGCCAGCAGCCCGGGACTAGCGGGAGTTGGAGATACGCAGTATTTT	CASSPGLAGVGDTQYF
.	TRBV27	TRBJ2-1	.	TGTGCCAGCAGCCCCGGGTCTCCGTCTTACAATGAGCAGTTCTTC	CASSPGSPSYNEQFF
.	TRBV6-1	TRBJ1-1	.	TGTGCCAGCAGTGTGGACACGAACACTGAAGCTTTCTTT	CASSVDTNTEAFF
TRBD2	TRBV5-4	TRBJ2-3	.	TGTGCCAGCAGCACCAGGACTAGCGGGGGGGAGACAGATACGCAGTATTTT	CASSTRTSGGETDTQYF
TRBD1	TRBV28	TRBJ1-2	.	TGTGCCAGCAGTCGGGACAGCGCTAACTATGGCTACACCTTC	CASSRDSANYGYTF
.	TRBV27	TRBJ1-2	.	TGTGCCAGCAGTTTGTCCCCGGGACAACCTATGGGCTACACCTTC	CASSLSPGQPMGYTF
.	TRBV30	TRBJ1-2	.	TGTGCCTGGAGGCAGGTCCTTGGGAACTATGGCTACACCTTC	CAWRQVLGNYGYTF
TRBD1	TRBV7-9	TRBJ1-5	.	TGTGCCAGCAGCTCCGAGACAGGGGATAGTCAGCCCCAGCATTTT	CASSSETGDSQPQHF
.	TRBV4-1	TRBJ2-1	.	TGCGCCAGCAGCCAAGTTCCCGGGGGGCCTGGTGAGCAGTTCTTC	CASSQVPGGPGEQFF
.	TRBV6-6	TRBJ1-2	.	TGTGCCAGCGCCCGAGGGGGAGCCAATAACTATGGCTACACCTTC	CASARGGANNYGYTF
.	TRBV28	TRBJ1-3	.	TGTGCCAGCAGTTTAAACCGCGGGGGAGCTGGAAACACCATATATTTT	CASSLNRGGAGNTIYF
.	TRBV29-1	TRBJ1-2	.	TGCAGCACCAGCCCCCGGGACTACCGAGCTAACTATGGCTACACCTTC	CSTSPRDYRANYGYTF
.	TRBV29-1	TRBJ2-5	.	TGCAGCGTTGGTGGACTGGGGGAGACCCAGTACTTC	CSVGGLGETQYF
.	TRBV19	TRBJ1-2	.	TGTGCCAGTAGTATGTCGTTACACGGCTACACCTTC	CASSMSLHGYTF
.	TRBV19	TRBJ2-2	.	TGTGCCAGTAGTGTCCAGGGCCCCGGGGAGCTGTTTTTT	CASSVQGPGELFF
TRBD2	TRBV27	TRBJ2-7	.	TGTGCCAGCAGTTCCTACGGGACTAGCGGGGGTTCCTACGAGCAGTACTTC	CASSSYGTSGGSYEQYF
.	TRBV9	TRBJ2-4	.	TGTGCCAGCAGCGTGTCTGACTTTACCAAAAACATTCAGTACTTC	CASSVSDFTKNIQYF